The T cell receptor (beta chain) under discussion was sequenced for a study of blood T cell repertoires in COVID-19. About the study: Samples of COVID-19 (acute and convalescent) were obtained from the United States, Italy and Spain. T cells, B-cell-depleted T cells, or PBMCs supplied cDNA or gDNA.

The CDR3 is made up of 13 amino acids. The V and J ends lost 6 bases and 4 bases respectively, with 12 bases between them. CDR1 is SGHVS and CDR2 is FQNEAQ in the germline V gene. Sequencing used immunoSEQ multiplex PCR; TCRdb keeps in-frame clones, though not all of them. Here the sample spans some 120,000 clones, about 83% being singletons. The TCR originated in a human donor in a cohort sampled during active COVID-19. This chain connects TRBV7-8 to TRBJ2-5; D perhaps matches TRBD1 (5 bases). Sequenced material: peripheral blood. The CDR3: CASSVGRVETQYF. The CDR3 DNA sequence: TGTGCCAGCAGTGTGGGGCGCGTAGAGACCCAGTACTTC.